The entry below describes one TCR beta chain. What it binds is not known. Germline V gives CDR1 GTSNPN, CDR2 SVGIG (reference sequence). The CDR3 has 11 amino acids. Deletions cut 2 bases from V and 3 bases from J, with 4 bases between. The data belong to a study of tissue T cells after allogeneic stem cell transplantation. At the level of the study: Patients with graft-versus-host disease had grafts: several unmodified, three CD34-selected and T-cell-depleted.

Using immunoSEQ multiplex PCR, the repertoire was profiled, and TCRdb retains in-frame clones only, with some absent. This sample carries around 1,400 clones, more than 70% of them seen once, and the ten largest clones take 24%. Study-level points and caveats: Within patients, tissue anatomy strongly shaped TCR repertoire composition. Blood and spleen captured only part of the tissue TCR repertoire.

The input for sequencing was stomach tissue, taken at autopsy. V is TRBV30 and J is TRBJ1-2; D unresolved. The sequence derives from a male patient aged 35 to 75 with steroid-refractory graft-versus-host disease after an allogeneic stem cell transplant. Some T cells may be transferred from the graft donor. The CDR3 region has the DNA TGTGCCTGGAGTCCGGACTATGGCTACACCTTC. It yields the protein CAWSPDYGYTF.